This T cell receptor (beta chain) was captured in a study of early T cells in non-severe SARS-CoV-2 infection. TCRdb fed the 5' RACE reads into MiXCR, producing one record per CDR3 protein. The repertoire holds 65,000 to 95,000 distinct CDR3 sequences, with 12% as singletons. V lost 0 bases, J lost 2 bases, and 13 bases stayed unmatched. The CDR3 spans 18 residues. CDR1 is SGHRS and CDR2 is YFSETQ in the germline V gene. The sample holds a few counts of this clonotype. The sequence was collected from an adult who was a healthcare worker with PCR-confirmed SARS-CoV-2 infection or an uninfected control (not recorded which). The donor label of this sample is uncertain. The specimen was whole blood, collected at baseline. The V call is TRBV5-1, the J call TRBJ1-2; 7 bases are a match to TRBD1. As DNA, the CDR3 is TGCGCCAGCAGCTTGGGGCCCTTCTACAGGGGAGTGAACTATGGCTACACCTTC. Encoded protein: CASSLGPFYRGVNYGYTF.